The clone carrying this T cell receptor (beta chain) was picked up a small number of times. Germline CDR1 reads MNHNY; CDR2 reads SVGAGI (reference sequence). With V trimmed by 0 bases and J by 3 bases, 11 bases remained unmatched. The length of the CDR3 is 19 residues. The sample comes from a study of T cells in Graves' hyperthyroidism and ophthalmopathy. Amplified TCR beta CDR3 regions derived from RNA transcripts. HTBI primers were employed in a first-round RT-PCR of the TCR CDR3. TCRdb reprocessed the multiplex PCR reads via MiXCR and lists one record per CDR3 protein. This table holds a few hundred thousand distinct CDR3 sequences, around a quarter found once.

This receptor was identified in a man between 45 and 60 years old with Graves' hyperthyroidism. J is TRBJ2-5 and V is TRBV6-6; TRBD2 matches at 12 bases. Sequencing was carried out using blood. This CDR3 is CASSYSRLAGGPAKETQYF. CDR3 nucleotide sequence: TGTGCCAGCAGTTACTCGCGGCTAGCGGGAGGGCCAGCCAAAGAGACCCAGTACTTC.